This T cell receptor (beta chain) was found in a study of radiotherapy plus CTLA-4 blockade in lung cancer. On the study more broadly: Among all patients, roughly 17% showed objective responses, while roughly 28% had disease control.

As for this clone: The antigen is not known.

Study results and limitations: According to reports, early shifts in blood T cell clones, alongside interferon-beta, forecast response most accurately. Clones of tumor-derived TCRs expanded in blood after radiotherapy plus ipilimumab.

Trimming pared 2 bases from V and 6 bases from J, leaving 17 bases between. Per germline, CDR1 MNHEY and CDR2 SVGAGI. The CDR3 spans 15 residues. The method was immunoSEQ multiplex PCR; TCRdb's version includes in-frame clones alone and lacks a portion of them. The sample lists approximately 33,000 clones; about 72% were seen once. The sample in question was peripheral blood, obtained from a patient treated with radiotherapy plus ipilimumab. This TCR derives from a human donor with non-small cell lung cancer who had stable disease on radiotherapy plus ipilimumab. V usage is TRBV6-5 and J usage is TRBJ2-7, with D possibly being TRBD2 (6 bases). Written as DNA, the CDR3 is TGTGCCAGCAGTTACGACGGGACTCTCTCTCGCGAGCAGTACTTC. Encoded protein: CASSYDGTLSREQYF.